Here is one T cell receptor beta chain with its context. This entry is derived from a study of blood T cell repertoires in COVID-19. Overall study: Whether acute or convalescent, the COVID-19 samples came from the United States, Italy and Spain. PBMCs, B-cell-depleted T cells, or T cells provided the cDNA or gDNA that made up the material.

Original handling: By means of reference gene primer amplification, nucleated cell counts were estimated. The protocol was immunoSEQ multiplex PCR, while the TCRdb copy is restricted to in-frame clones and leaves out a portion. From that table come the V and J calls and clone size; the DNA was used to work out D and trimming. Of under 150,000 clones in the sample, about four fifths were seen once. Germline V gene lookup returns CDR1 SGHTA and CDR2 FQGTGA. This CDR3 is 12 amino acids long. The V and J ends lost 2 bases and 9 bases, in that order; junction bases with no gene match: 2. This chain connects TRBV7-3 to TRBJ2-3; 7 bases match TRBD1. This sequence was found in an older man with acute or convalescent COVID-19. Sample: peripheral blood. CDR3 DNA: TGTGCCAGCAGCTTACCGGGACAGACGCAGTATTTT. Translating it yields CASSLPGQTQYF.